The entry below gives a single TCR beta chain sequence along with its context. What this receptor recognizes is not known. The sample holds no much larger clone one base away, and base qualities are not on file. TCRdb lists the instrument as Illumina NovaSeq 6000. Using 5'RACE with constant-segment primers, TCRalpha and TCRbeta cDNA libraries were constructed, with sample barcodes and unique molecular identifiers added in the process. RNA was extracted from every sample with Trizol reagent. Libraries were amplified in two PCR steps, with a second sample barcode and Illumina TruSeq adapters added in the second step. The libraries were sequenced on an Illumina NovaSeq using 2 x 150 bp paired-end reads. Turning to the authors' computational methods: The reads were demultiplexed and collapsed into UMI-guided consensus sequences using migec v1.2.7. Using mixcr v2.1.11, the UMI consensuses were aligned to TRA and TRB V and J templates and assembled into clonotypes. Clonotypes were classified as expanded or contracted when called significant by both edgeR and NoisET, with noise models trained on biological replicates. For edgeR calls, the thresholds were a false discovery rate-adjusted p below 0.01 and a log2 fold-change of 1. As an exploratory analysis of dynamics, max-normalized trajectories of the 1000 most abundant clonotypes were examined by PCA with hierarchical clustering. Separately sequenced CD4+ and CD8+ repertoires were used to assign the CD4 or CD8 phenotype of responding clones. TCRdb reprocessed the public reads (quality trimming at Q25 with fastp, clone calling with MiXCR) and kept in-frame beta chains. Rows merge per CDR3 protein into single entries with the most common DNA and genes. The V and J calls were determined by TCRdb, not by the authors. Present in this sample are about 430,000 distinct CDR3 sequences, around 17% of which were seen just once. The top ten constitute roughly 21% of the sample.

PBMCs were isolated by Ficoll-Paque density gradient centrifugation. Trimming at the junction amounts to 2 bases on V and 5 bases on J, and the germline ends lie 13 bases apart. Its CDR3 holds 15 amino acids, cysteine through phenylalanine. Of the read, only the CDR3 DNA is kept; its 45 bases are in frame from base 1. CDR1 and CDR2 were assigned from the germline V gene as MNHEY and SVGAGI. These data come from a study of T-cell memory formation after mild COVID-19 (dated by TCRdb to the early 2020s). Notes on the research overall: TCR sequence clusters from the two donors were largely donor specific. Longitudinal TCRalpha and TCRbeta repertoire sequencing tracked T-cell clones expanding and contracting after mild COVID-19 in two donors. Two young, previously healthy adult volunteers made up the cohort, one male and one female.

Broad study findings and their caveats: Balanced CD4/CD8 phenotypes were observed for clones contracting from day 15 to 85, whereas a bias towards CD4+ was observed for a second wave of clones expanding from day 15 to 37. Contracting CD4+ clones turned up mainly in the CM and EM memory subsets, whereas EMRA was where CD8+ clones were enriched. Some responding clones were found in pre-infection memory, which suggests that pre-existing cross-reactive memory T cells took part in the SARS-CoV-2 response. Only a couple of mild cases were covered by the study, and larger cohorts that include severe cases with pre-infection samples were considered necessary. SARS-CoV-2 specificity of the second-wave clones peaking on day 37 was not confirmed.

The sequence was collected from a man aged 18 to 30 who had mild COVID-19 (a few samples of this study predate the infection). The sample titles of this study are shuffled in the database, so cell type and time point are left out; the donor was told from shared clones. The chain is made from TRBV6-5 and TRBJ2-1, with the D gene too uncertain to name. The sequenced sample consisted of PBMCs or a T cell subset sorted from them (not recorded which). The DNA is TGTGCCAGCAGTTACAGAGTTAATGTCCACAATGAGCAGTTCTTC. Its coded protein is CASSYRVNVHNEQFF.